A single sample gave rise to the 5 T cell receptor beta chains below, sequenced in a study of cytomegalovirus exposure and HLA in healthy donors. PCR primers comprised 60 Vbeta and 13 Jbeta primers. The data were produced by immunoSEQ multiplex PCR, yet TCRdb's version contains in-frame clones alone and is incomplete. This table has 200,000 to 250,000 clones, about 78% appearing once. Sequenced sample: PBMCs. The receptors come from a male donor in good health and CMV-seronegative.

V usage is TRBV19 and J usage is TRBJ1-4, with D unresolved. The germline gives CDR1 LNHDA, CDR2 SQIVND (reference sequence). The V end was cut by 8 bases, the J end by 8 bases, with 18 bases between. CDR3 length: 14 residues. CDR3 loop: CASLDRSGSEKLFF. The CDR3 DNA is TGTGCCAGTCTCGACCGGTCCGGGAGCGAAAAACTGTTTTTT.

The J gene is TRBJ2-1, the V gene TRBV7-6; no definite D call. Trimming pared 1 base from V and 0 bases from J, leaving 13 bases between. Germline V lookup: CDR1 SGHVS, CDR2 FNYEAQ. The CDR3 has 17 residues. The CDR3 nucleotides read TGTGCCAGCAGCTTAGTCGTACGCGGTAGCTCCTACAATGAGCAGTTCTTC. Amino acid sequence: CASSLVVRGSSYNEQFF.

This clone was seen a few times. This chain links TRBV27 with TRBJ1-2; TRBD1 aligns across 11 bases. V shed 3 bases and J 6 bases; nucleotides not matched to a gene: 6. In germline, CDR1 is MNHEY, CDR2 SMNVEV (reference sequence). This CDR3 spans 15 amino acids. CDR3 nucleotides: TGTGCCAGCAGTTTCGGGACAGGGGGAATTGATGGCTACACCTTC. Translation gives CASSFGTGGIDGYTF.

This chain links TRBV7-2 with TRBJ2-3; 8 bases are shared with TRBD2. This CDR3 spans 16 amino acids. Germline CDR1 is SGHTA and CDR2 is FQGNSA. Trimming took 1 base from V and 2 from J; bases not matched to a gene: 5. As DNA, the CDR3 is TGTGCCAGCAGCTTAGGGGATAGCGGGACCACAGATACGCAGTATTTT. Translated, it gives CASSLGDSGTTDTQYF.

The chain joins TRBV6-5 to TRBJ1-5; perhaps TRBD1 as D (6 bases). From germline, CDR1 is MNHEY and CDR2 SVGAGI. This CDR3 contains 14 residues. Trimming stripped 5 bases from V and 6 bases from J, with 14 bases between. Here the CDR3 DNA reads TGTGCCAGCAGTGGAAGGGGGAGGGTTCAGCCCCAGCATTTT. It yields the protein CASSGRGRVQPQHF.